These 10 T cell receptor beta chains were sequenced from one sample in a study of vaccination effects on CD4 cells after COVID-19. Antigen-specific CD4+ T cell clonotypes were called by their expansion after viral peptide-pool culture in ViraFEST. The culture ran for 10 days before CD4+ T cells were isolated. Generated by immunoSEQ multiplex PCR, the TCRdb table keeps only in-frame clones and is missing some. The table lists about 31,000 clones, roughly two thirds of them singletons. These receptors' antigens are unknown. Sequencing was performed on CD4+ T cells from PBMCs cultured with HCoV-229E spike peptides, taken before COVID-19 vaccination. Receptors originate from a human donor who received a COVID-19 vaccine.

This clone has a handful of counts. The chain has TRBV5-4 and TRBJ1-1; possibly TRBD1 for D (5 bases). Germline CDR1 is SGHNT and CDR2 is YYREEE (reference sequence). The V end was cut by 2 bases, the J end by 10 bases, with 9 bases between. This CDR3 is 11 amino acids long. Here the CDR3 reads CASSLEGPAFF. The DNA for the CDR3 is TGTGCCAGCAGCTTAGAGGGGCCAGCTTTCTTT.

This clone was picked up a small number of times. The chain is built from TRBV6-2 or TRBV6-3 and TRBJ2-2; 10 bases line up with TRBD2. Losses at the gene ends were 5 bases for V and 7 bases for J; bases not matched to a gene: 4. The CDR3 has 14 amino acids. Germline-derived CDR1 and CDR2 are MNHEY and SVGEGT. CDR3 DNA sequence: TGTGCCAGCAGTGGAAGACTAGCGGGCGGGGAGCTGTTTTTT. It encodes CASSGRLAGGELFF.

The chain employs TRBV3-1 (or the pseudogene TRBV3-2) and TRBJ1-2; 11 positions match TRBD1. The ends lost 3 bases at V and 7 bases at J; junction bases unmatched: 7. CDR1 is LGHDT and CDR2 is YNNKEL in the germline V gene (reference sequence). The CDR3 covers 15 residues. Here the CDR3 reads CASSQGGTGGVGYTF. Written as DNA, the CDR3 is TGTGCCAGCAGCCAGGGGGGGACAGGGGGTGTTGGCTACACCTTC.

V usage is TRBV6-5 and J usage is TRBJ2-4, with 9 bases fitting TRBD1. Germline V gene data show CDR1 as MNHEY and CDR2 as SVGAGI. J gave up 5 bases and V 8 bases, and 7 bases lay outside the gene matches. This CDR3 contains 14 residues. The CDR3 reads CASLTGQGQNIQYF. The CDR3 region has the DNA TGTGCCAGCCTTACGGGACAGGGTCAAAACATTCAGTACTTC.

This clone was recorded at least ten times. This chain joins TRBV3-1 (or the pseudogene TRBV3-2) and TRBJ1-1, with D tentatively TRBD1 (6 bases). The V and J ends lost 3 bases and 2 bases respectively, with 10 bases between them. CDR3 length: 14 residues. The V gene's germline CDR1 is LGHDT and CDR2 YNNKEL (reference sequence). The chain's CDR3 is CASSQGGPNTEAFF. CDR3 in DNA: TGTGCCAGCAGCCAGGGGGGGCCTAACACTGAAGCTTTCTTT.

This clone was picked up one time. The chain couples TRBV7-6 to TRBJ2-3; D gene uncertain. V lost 4 bases, J lost 5 bases, and 10 bases lay in between. CDR3 length equals 13 residues. Germline CDR1 and CDR2: SGHVS and FNYEAQ. The chain's CDR3 is CASSSPILDTQYF. Here the CDR3 DNA reads TGTGCCAGCAGCTCCCCCATCTTAGATACGCAGTATTTT. Combining the CDR3 with reference TRBV7-6 and TRBJ2-3 gives the whole variable domain GAGVSQSPRYKVTKRGQDVALRCDPISGHVSLYWYRQALGQGPEFLTYFNYEAQQDKSGLPNDRFSAERPEGSISTLTIQRTEQRDSAMYRCASSSPILDTQYFGPGTRLTVL.

This clone occurred a few times. This chain links TRBV19 with TRBJ1-5; 7 positions match TRBD1. The CDR3 has 16 residues. V lost 6 bases to trimming and J lost 2 bases; unmatched junction nucleotides: 10. Germline V CDR1 and CDR2: LNHDA, SQIVND (reference sequence). The DNA of the CDR3 is TGTGCCAGTAGCCGGAGACAGGGCAGGGGCAATCAGCCCCAGCATTTT. Encoded protein: CASSRRQGRGNQPQHF.

The chain carries TRBV12-3 or TRBV12-4 and TRBJ2-7; 7 positions agree with TRBD2. After removal of 3 bases from V and 9 bases from J, the junction contained 5 bases not matched to a gene. This CDR3 is 12 amino acids long. The CDR3 DNA sequence: TGTGCCAGCAGTTTGGGGGGGTCGTCGCAGTACTTC. Translated, it gives CASSLGGSSQYF.

The chain couples TRBV5-1 to TRBJ2-2; tentative D call: TRBD2 (5 bases). Germline CDR1 and CDR2: SGHRS and YFSETQ. The CDR3 is made up of 16 amino acids. Trimming removed 0 bases at V and 4 bases at J, with 13 bases between. Written as DNA, the CDR3 is TGCGCCAGCAGCTTGGTTGGCGGAGGAGGCACCGGGGAGCTGTTTTTT. Amino acid sequence: CASSLVGGGGTGELFF. Full variable domain (rest looked up from reference TRBV5-1 and TRBJ2-2): KAGVTQTPRYLIKTRGQQVTLSCSPISGHRSVSWYQQTPGQGLQFLFEYFSETQRNKGNFPGRFSGRQFSNSRSEMNVSTLELGDSALYLCASSLVGGGGTGELFFGEGSRLTVL.

The chain recombines TRBV4-3 with TRBJ1-2; tentative D call: TRBD1 (5 bases). This CDR3 comprises 11 residues. Germline V lookup: CDR1 LGHNA, CDR2 YSLEER. V was trimmed by 2 bases and J by 8 bases, leaving 6 bases between them. The CDR3 loop is CASSQQGGYTF. The CDR3 DNA reads as TGCGCCAGCAGCCAACAGGGAGGCTACACCTTC.